These 11 T cell receptor beta chains were all obtained from the same sample, sequenced in a study of early T cells in non-severe SARS-CoV-2 infection. Each CDR3 protein is one row after TCRdb ran MiXCR on the 5' RACE reads. This sample has more than 65,000 distinct CDR3 sequences, with roughly 14% found just once. Material: whole blood, obtained at baseline. Every receptor here comes from an adult who was a healthcare worker with PCR-confirmed SARS-CoV-2 infection or an uninfected control (not recorded which).

In its sample, this clonotype was seen a few times. The chain carries TRBV19 and TRBJ2-1; D is undetermined. This CDR3 comprises 13 residues. Trimming cost V 3 bases and J 1 base, with 4 bases left between them. Germline CDR1 and CDR2: LNHDA and SQIVND (reference sequence). The CDR3 bases are TGTGCCAGTAGTATTACGTCCTACAATGAGCAGTTCTTC. Its translation is CASSITSYNEQFF.

This chain uses TRBV2 with TRBJ2-7; 10 positions agree with TRBD1. This CDR3 is built from 15 residues. Trimming at V came to 7 bases and at J to 2 bases, leaving 8 bases not matched to a gene. The germline V gene has CDR1 SNHLY and CDR2 FYNNEI. The CDR3 spells CASTPGTGVPYEQYF. The CDR3 DNA follows: TGTGCCAGCACCCCCGGGACAGGGGTTCCCTACGAGCAGTACTTC.

This clonotype was found many times. The CDR3 DNA follows: TGTGCCTGGAGTACAGGCCAGGGGGCCAGGCCCCAGCATTTT. Amino acids: CAWSTGQGARPQHF. This chain joins TRBV30 and TRBJ1-5; 8 nucleotides match TRBD1. The length of the CDR3 is 14 residues. Germline V gene lookup returns CDR1 GTSNPN and CDR2 SVGIG (reference sequence). V lost 2 bases and J lost 9; bases outside the gene matches: 9. Full variable domain (missing parts from reference TRBV30 and TRBJ1-5): SQTIHQWPATLVQPVGSPLSLECTVEGTSNPNLYWYRQAAGRGLQLLFYSVGIGQISSEVPQNLSASRPQDRQFILSSKKLLLSDSGFYLCAWSTGQGARPQHFGDGTRLSIL.

The chain links TRBV28 to TRBJ2-1; D perhaps matches TRBD1 (6 bases). The germline V gene has CDR1 MDHEN and CDR2 SYDVKM. Trimming pared 3 bases from V and 2 bases from J, leaving 14 bases between. The CDR3 spans 16 residues. In DNA, the CDR3 is TGTGCCAGCAGTTTGTGGCCAGGGGTCCCCTACAATGAGCAGTTCTTC. It codes for CASSLWPGVPYNEQFF.

This clonotype was seen many times. The V gene is TRBV25-1, the J gene TRBJ1-2, with 7 bases lining up with TRBD1. The CDR3 sequence is 14 residues long. J gave up 3 bases and V 10 bases, and 11 bases lay outside the gene matches. Germline V gives CDR1 MGHDK, CDR2 SYGVNS. The CDR3 spells CATQRRDRDYGYTF. CDR3 DNA: TGTGCCACCCAACGCCGAGACAGGGACTATGGCTACACCTTC.

The rearrangement uses TRBV5-4 and TRBJ2-3; 10 nucleotides align to TRBD2. Germline CDR1 and CDR2: SGHNT and YYREEE (reference sequence). The ends lost 4 bases at V and 1 base at J; junction bases unmatched: 6. This CDR3 is built from 16 residues. The CDR3 nucleotides read TGTGCCAGCAGCCCGGCCGGGACTAGCGGCACAGATACGCAGTATTTT. Residues: CASSPAGTSGTDTQYF.

This clonotype has more than one count but fewer than ten. The gene calls are TRBV20-1 and TRBJ2-3; the match to TRBD1 covers 9 bases. The junction had 8 bases not matched to a gene; V was cut back by 6 bases and J by 1 base. Germline CDR1 and CDR2: DFQATT and SNEGSKA (reference sequence). The CDR3 sequence is 15 residues long. Here the CDR3 DNA reads TGCAGTGCCAGCAGACAGGGGGGCGGCACAGATACGCAGTATTTT. This codes for CSASRQGGGTDTQYF.

The table lists this clonotype with many counts. This chain connects TRBV14 to TRBJ2-7; perhaps TRBD1 as D (6 bases). CDR3 length equals 14 residues. The germline V gene encodes CDR1 SGHDN and CDR2 FVKESK. Trimming took off 4 bases at V and 6 bases at J, with 16 bases between the two ends. The CDR3 here is CASSPQTGLSEQYF. The CDR3 DNA reads TGTGCCAGCAGCCCACAAACAGGGCTCTCCGAGCAGTACTTC.

The V gene is TRBV20-1, the J gene TRBJ1-2; D gene uncertain. Germline lookup yields CDR1 DFQATT and CDR2 SNEGSKA (reference sequence). This CDR3 comprises 10 residues. Trimming stripped 5 bases from V and 5 bases from J, with 6 bases between. Here the CDR3 reads CSAPIYGYTF. CDR3 sequence (DNA): TGCAGTGCTCCGATTTATGGCTACACCTTC.

This clonotype was picked up many times. The V call is TRBV11-2, the J call TRBJ2-1; 8 bases line up with TRBD2. J was trimmed by 3 bases and V by 5 bases; bases with no gene match: 6. Per the germline V gene, CDR1 is SGHAT and CDR2 is FQNNGV. This CDR3 is 15 amino acids long. The CDR3, as DNA: TGTGCCAGCAGCCCCACTAGCGGAAACTACAATGAGCAGTTCTTC. It is translated as CASSPTSGNYNEQFF.

The chain has TRBV5-6 and TRBJ1-3; D not certain. The germline CDR1 and CDR2 sequences are SGHDT and YYEEEE. There are 14 residues in the CDR3. V lost 1 base and J 0 bases, leaving 5 bases between the germline ends. The CDR3 spells CASSLRGSGNTIYF. The CDR3 nucleotides are TGTGCCAGCAGCTTGAGAGGCTCTGGAAACACCATATATTTT.